Listed below are T cell receptor beta chains from one sample, sequenced in a study of CD8+ T cells in alopecia areata. Data came from immunoSEQ multiplex PCR; TCRdb stores just in-frame clones and leaves some out. The sample holds hundreds of thousands of clones; around three fifths are singletons and the top ten take more than 0.4%. The material was CD4+ T cells sorted from blood, obtained at week 0. The receptors were gathered from a human donor with alopecia areata. The CDR3 runs from the conserved cysteine through the conserved F or W. Rows may omit the clone size; those that give it use once, few, many or a size class.

V gene: TRBV2; J gene: TRBJ1-5; clone size: .; CDR3 protein: CASSVQRNQPQHF
V gene: TRBV6-4; J gene: TRBJ2-3; clone size: few; CDR3 protein: CGRRIGVGDTQYF
V gene: TRBV14; J gene: TRBJ2-5; clone size: .; CDR3 protein: CASSRPTGGGLGETQYF
V gene: TRBV30; J gene: TRBJ2-7; clone size: .; CDR3 protein: CAWRQQGAYEQYF
V gene: TRBV19; J gene: TRBJ1-1; clone size: .; CDR3 protein: CASSRGPLNTEAFF
V gene: TRBV23-1; J gene: TRBJ1-2; clone size: .; CDR3 protein: CASSQQDSGYTF
V gene: TRBV18; J gene: TRBJ1-1; clone size: few; CDR3 protein: CASSENTEAFF
V gene: TRBV5-1; J gene: TRBJ1-2; clone size: .; CDR3 protein: CASSSGKNYGYTF
V gene: TRBV30; J gene: TRBJ1-2; clone size: .; CDR3 protein: CAWSGRQGLPYYGYTF
V gene: TRBV7-3; J gene: TRBJ1-6; clone size: few; CDR3 protein: CASSPLGGDSPLHF
V gene: TRBV25-1; J gene: TRBJ2-1; clone size: .; CDR3 protein: CASTSSGEPSLEQFF
V gene: TRBV6-1; J gene: TRBJ2-3; clone size: .; CDR3 protein: CASTQRWVSTDTQYF
V gene: TRBV30; J gene: TRBJ1-2; clone size: .; CDR3 protein: CAWSRQTPYGYTF
V gene: TRBV2; J gene: TRBJ2-1; clone size: .; CDR3 protein: CASNELLYNEQFF
V gene: TRBV27; J gene: TRBJ2-3; clone size: .; CDR3 protein: CASSLTGQIADTQYF